Below, 23 T cell receptor beta chains from the same sample are listed, as sequenced in a study of vaccination and CD4 T cells after COVID-19. The treatment is: roughly 11-day PBMC culture with coronavirus spike peptide pools or control peptides (ViraFEST assay). Sequencing of cultured CD4+ T cell DNA used the Oncomine TCR Beta short-read assay. TCRdb called the PCR reads again in MiXCR, with one record for every CDR3 protein. The sample shows roughly 19,000 distinct CDR3 sequences, about 50% of them seen only once. No antigens are known for them. The specimen sequenced was CD4+ T cells from blood, cultured in vitro. These receptors were collected from a human donor who had recovered from COVID-19.

The V and J genes are TRBV19 and TRBJ2-2; D uncertain. Germline CDR1 is LNHDA and CDR2 is SQIVND (reference sequence). This CDR3 comprises 15 residues. Trimming left V 5 bases short and J 2 bases short, with 12 bases between. CDR3 in DNA: TGTGCCAGTAGTTTAGGCCTGGGTAACACCGGGGAGCTGTTTTTT. Residues: CASSLGLGNTGELFF.

By sample fraction, this clonotype is medium-sized (0.01 to 0.1%). The rearrangement joins TRBV15 to TRBJ1-3; no definite D call. In germline, CDR1 is LNHNV, CDR2 YYDKDF (reference sequence). The V gene lost 0 bases and the J gene lost 0 bases, with 9 bases spanning the gap. The CDR3 is 16 amino acids. CDR3 sequence reads: CATSRDPGFSGNTIYF. The CDR3 DNA is TGTGCCACCAGCAGAGATCCCGGGTTCTCTGGAAACACCATATATTTT. Full variable domain (remainder filled in from reference TRBV15 and TRBJ1-3): DAMVIQNPRYQVTQFGKPVTLSCSQTLNHNVMYWYQQKSSQAPKLLFHYYDKDFNNEADTPDNFQSRRPNTSFCFLDIRSPGLGDTAMYLCATSRDPGFSGNTIYFGEGSWLTVV.

The sample holds a few counts of this clonotype. The genes are TRBV5-4 and TRBJ1-2; possibly TRBD1 for D (6 bases). The CDR3 is 12 amino acids. Germline values: CDR1 SGHNT, CDR2 YYREEE (reference sequence). Trimming took off 2 bases at V and 10 bases at J, with 12 bases between the two ends. CDR3 coding DNA: TGTGCCAGCAGCTTCCAGGACAGATACTACACCTTC. Translated, it gives CASSFQDRYYTF. Full variable domain (rest looked up from reference TRBV5-4 and TRBJ1-2): ETGVTQSPTHLIKTRGQQVTLRCSSQSGHNTVSWYQQALGQGPQFIFQYYREEENGRGNFPPRFSGLQFPNYSSELNVNALELDDSALYLCASSFQDRYYTFGSGTRLTVV.

V usage is TRBV20-1 and J usage is TRBJ2-7, with 9 bases aligning to TRBD2. The CDR3 extends over 13 amino acids. Germline lookup yields CDR1 DFQATT and CDR2 SNEGSKA (reference sequence). J gave up 3 bases and V 6 bases, and 6 bases lay outside the gene matches. This CDR3 reads CSALLAGLYEQYF. For the CDR3, the DNA is TGCAGTGCCTTACTAGCGGGCCTCTACGAGCAGTACTTC.

The J gene is TRBJ2-5, the V gene TRBV30; perhaps D is TRBD1 or TRBD2 (5 bases each). V was trimmed by 0 bases and J by 5 bases, leaving 16 bases between them. Per the germline V gene, CDR1 is GTSNPN and CDR2 is SVGIG (reference sequence). The CDR3 is 15 amino acids. CDR3 DNA sequence: TGTGCCTGGAGTGTACACAAGGGGTGGGGGGAGACCCAGTACTTC. This translates into CAWSVHKGWGETQYF.

V and J are TRBV6-1 and TRBJ1-1; 7 bases are a match to TRBD1. The CDR3 covers 12 residues. J lost 11 bases, V lost 9 bases, and 12 bases had no gene match. Germline V CDR1 and CDR2: MNHNS, SASEGT. CDR3 coding DNA: TGTGCCAGTAATTGGCCAGGGGGACAGGCTTTCTTT. This encodes CASNWPGGQAFF.

The chain is built from TRBV25-1 and TRBJ1-1; the match to TRBD1 covers 8 bases. Germline lookup yields CDR1 MGHDK and CDR2 SYGVNS. The CDR3 length is 14 residues. Germline trimming cut 5 bases from V and 5 bases from J; bases unmatched to any gene: 7. DNA of the CDR3: TGTGCCAGCAGTTCTGACAGGGGAACAACTGAAGCTTTCTTT. Encoded protein: CASSSDRGTTEAFF. The complete variable domain, with remaining parts taken from reference TRBV25-1 and TRBJ1-1, reads EADIYQTPRYLVIGTGKKITLECSQTMGHDKMYWYQQDPGMELHLIHYSYGVNSTEKGDLSSESTVSRIRTEHFPLTLESARPSHTSQYLCASSSDRGTTEAFFGQGTRLTVV.

V is TRBV18 and J is TRBJ2-7; 9 nucleotides agree with TRBD1. The germline V gene encodes CDR1 KGHSH and CDR2 LQKENI. CDR3 length equals 15 residues. Trimming took 3 bases from V and 7 from J; bases not matched to a gene: 10. Written as DNA, the CDR3 is TGTGCCAGCTCACCTGGGAGGGACAGGGTGGCGGAGCAGTACTTC. Translated, it gives CASSPGRDRVAEQYF.

The rearrangement links TRBV5-1 to TRBJ1-2; 8 positions agree with TRBD1. The CDR3 length is 13 residues. Germline V gene lookup returns CDR1 SGHRS and CDR2 YFSETQ. V shed 4 bases, J shed 7 bases, and the junction held 6 bases outside the gene matches. CDR3 loop: CASSRTGQGGYTF. CDR3 DNA sequence: TGCGCCAGCAGCCGGACAGGGCAGGGTGGCTACACCTTC. The whole variable domain, filled in from reference TRBV5-1 and TRBJ1-2, reads KAGVTQTPRYLIKTRGQQVTLSCSPISGHRSVSWYQQTPGQGLQFLFEYFSETQRNKGNFPGRFSGRQFSNSRSEMNVSTLELGDSALYLCASSRTGQGGYTFGSGTRLTVV.

Regarding this clonotype: A junction end diverges from the germline sequence, so it may reflect a read error. The rearrangement links TRBV20-1 to TRBJ2-1, with 10 nucleotides matching TRBD2. The germline CDR1 and CDR2 sequences are DFQATT and SNEGSKA (reference sequence). This CDR3 has 14 amino acids. CDR3 in amino acids: CSARGGAASGSKSF. The CDR3 nucleotides are TGCAGTGCTAGAGGAGGGGCGGCTAGCGGGAGTAAGTCCTTC.

This clonotype was seen a few times. The CDR3 DNA sequence: TGTGCCAGCAGGGAGCGGGGGGCGCAGTATTTT. Amino acids: CASRERGAQYF. This rearrangement joins TRBV6-2 or TRBV6-3 to TRBJ2-3, with 9 bases fitting TRBD2. The CDR3 contains 11 residues. V lost 6 bases and J lost 10; bases outside the gene matches: 2. Germline CDR1 and CDR2: MNHEY and SVGEGT.

This clonotype appeared a single time. The chain has TRBV6-2 or TRBV6-3 and TRBJ2-1, with TRBD2 identical over 10 bases. The V gene's germline CDR1 is MNHEY and CDR2 SVGEGT. This CDR3 contains 14 residues. Trimming removed 11 bases from V and 1 base from J; junction bases left unmatched: 5. CDR3 bases: TGTGCCGGACGGACTAGCGGTTCCTACAATGAGCAGTTCTTC. This sequence encodes CAGRTSGSYNEQFF.

The count of this clonotype is one. This chain joins TRBV7-3 and TRBJ1-6, with 7 bases identical to TRBD1. J gave up 6 bases and V 1 base, and 0 bases lay outside the gene matches. Germline CDR1 is SGHTA and CDR2 is FQGTGA. The CDR3 length is 14 residues. This chain's CDR3 is CASSLRDSNSPLHF. The CDR3, as DNA: TGTGCCAGCAGCTTAAGGGACAGTAATTCACCCCTCCACTTT.

The chain links TRBV7-6 to TRBJ2-3; D gene uncertain. The V gene lost 5 bases and the J gene lost 0 bases, with 9 bases spanning the gap. Germline CDR1 is SGHVS and CDR2 is FNYEAQ. The CDR3 loop spans 14 amino acids. The CDR3 region has the DNA TGTGCCAGCAGCCCCCTCGAAAGCACAGATACGCAGTATTTT. It is translated as CASSPLESTDTQYF.

The chain has TRBV7-2 and TRBJ2-3; 16 bases line up with TRBD2. The CDR3 covers 16 residues. Trimming took 5 bases from V and 6 from J; bases not matched to a gene: 5. The germline CDR1 and CDR2 sequences are SGHTA and FQGNSA. CDR3 residues: CASSPGTSGRVDTQYF. The DNA for the CDR3 is TGTGCCAGCAGCCCCGGGACTAGCGGGAGGGTGGATACGCAGTATTTT.

The V and J genes are TRBV12-3 or TRBV12-4 and TRBJ1-5; D not certain. The CDR3 is 13 amino acids. V lost 4 bases and J 5 bases, leaving 9 bases between the germline ends. CDR3 in amino acids: CASSYTRDQPQHF. In DNA, the CDR3 is TGTGCCAGCAGTTATACGCGGGATCAGCCCCAGCATTTT.

The chain recombines TRBV13 with TRBJ1-5, with unresolved D. The germline gives CDR1 PRHDT, CDR2 FYEKMQ (reference sequence). Trimming shortened V by 5 bases and J by 1 base, and 6 bases separated the two germline ends. The CDR3 is made up of 13 amino acids. CDR3 sequence reads: CASSRHSNQPQHF. The CDR3 region has the DNA TGTGCCAGCAGCAGACACAGCAATCAGCCCCAGCATTTT. Filled out from reference TRBV13 and TRBJ1-5, the complete variable domain reads AAGVIQSPRHLIKEKRETATLKCYPIPRHDTVYWYQQGPGQDPQFLISFYEKMQSDKGSIPDRFSAQQFSDYHSELNMSSLELGDSALYFCASSRHSNQPQHFGDGTRLSIL.

This sequence joins TRBV12-3 or TRBV12-4 and TRBJ2-2; 10 positions match TRBD1. The CDR3 covers 13 residues. The J segment lost 5 bases and the V segment lost 6 bases, leaving 0 bases of the junction unmatched. CDR3 amino acids: CASRGQGTGELFF. CDR3 in DNA: TGTGCCAGCAGGGGACAGGGGACCGGGGAGCTGTTTTTT.

V usage is TRBV5-4 and J usage is TRBJ2-1, with TRBD2 matching over 13 bases. This CDR3 comprises 16 residues. Germline V gene data show CDR1 as SGHNT and CDR2 as YYREEE (reference sequence). J was trimmed by 8 bases and V by 4 bases; bases with no gene match: 9. CDR3 protein: CASSGYTSGRGYEQFF. CDR3 coding DNA: TGTGCCAGCAGCGGCTACACTAGCGGGAGGGGTTATGAGCAGTTCTTC.

The rearrangement uses TRBV7-2 and TRBJ2-5; D not resolved. The CDR3 contains 11 residues. The ends were cut back, 6 bases at V and 5 bases at J, with 7 bases in the middle. In germline, CDR1 is SGHTA, CDR2 FQGNSA. In DNA, the CDR3 is TGTGCCAGCAGTCTTTTGGAGACCCAGTACTTC. Translating it yields CASSLLETQYF. Drawing the rest from reference TRBV7-2 and TRBJ2-5, the complete variable domain is GAGVSQSPSNKVTEKGKDVELRCDPISGHTALYWYRQSLGQGLEFLIYFQGNSAPDKSGLPSDRFSAERTGGSVSTLTIQRTQQEDSAVYLCASSLLETQYFGPGTRLLVL.

This clonotype was picked up one time. The chain couples TRBV7-2 to TRBJ2-3, with unresolved D. Trimming stripped 6 bases from V and 2 bases from J, with 12 bases between. Per the germline V gene, CDR1 is SGHTA and CDR2 is FQGNSA. This CDR3 region has 14 residues. The CDR3 reads CASRSPGYTDTQYF. CDR3 nucleotides: TGTGCCAGCAGGTCCCCCGGTTACACAGATACGCAGTATTTT.

In the case of this clonotype: A read error may produce the germline difference seen at one junction end. The chain combines TRBV11-2 with TRBJ2-5; D perhaps matches TRBD2 (6 bases). Germline V CDR1 and CDR2: SGHAT, FQNNGV. The CDR3 totals 17 residues. This CDR3 is CVSSFLPQVDGGETQYF. The CDR3 DNA reads TGTGTCAGCAGCTTTCTTCCTCAGGTGGATGGAGGGGAGACCCAGTACTTC. The whole variable domain, remainder taken from reference TRBV11-2 and TRBJ2-5, is EAGVAQSPRYKIIEKRQSVAFWCNPISGHATLYWYQQILGQGPKLLIQFQNNGVVDDSQLPKDRFSAERLKGVDSTLKIQPAKLEDSAVYLCVSSFLPQVDGGETQYFGPGTRLLVL.

The chain has TRBV5-1 and TRBJ2-5; D is unresolved. V lost 3 bases, J lost 5 bases, and 20 bases lay in between. The CDR3 totals 16 residues. Germline V gives CDR1 SGHRS, CDR2 YFSETQ. This CDR3 is CASSYITRRIGETQYF. DNA for the CDR3: TGCGCCAGCAGCTATATAACTCGACGGATCGGGGAGACCCAGTACTTC.